What follows describes a single TCR beta chain. The data were taken from a study of blood T cell repertoires in COVID-19. Study in general: Sources were T cells, B-cell-depleted T cells, or PBMCs; the material itself was cDNA or gDNA.

Germline assignment: CDR1 LGHNA and CDR2 YSLEER. The CDR3 loop spans 18 amino acids. Trimming pared 5 bases from V and 4 bases from J, leaving 23 bases between. Self-reported history from a screening survey and questionnaire set each donor's cohort. Two negative PCRs, clearance, or symptom resolution were required of recovered Cohort 3 donors. Assay: immunoSEQ multiplex PCR; the TCRdb copy retains only in-frame clones and omits some. In the table there are around 380,000 clones, more than 70% of which are singletons. Sequenced input: PBMCs or T cells enriched from blood (not recorded which). The sequence came from a man aged 30-40 years who had recovered from COVID-19. The genes are TRBV4-3 and TRBJ1-4; TRBD1 is a possible D gene (6 bases). CDR3 DNA: TGCGCCAGCAGCTTTCGGGACATCCGGGCGCCGGGTAATGAAAAACTGTTTTTT. Its translation is CASSFRDIRAPGNEKLFF.